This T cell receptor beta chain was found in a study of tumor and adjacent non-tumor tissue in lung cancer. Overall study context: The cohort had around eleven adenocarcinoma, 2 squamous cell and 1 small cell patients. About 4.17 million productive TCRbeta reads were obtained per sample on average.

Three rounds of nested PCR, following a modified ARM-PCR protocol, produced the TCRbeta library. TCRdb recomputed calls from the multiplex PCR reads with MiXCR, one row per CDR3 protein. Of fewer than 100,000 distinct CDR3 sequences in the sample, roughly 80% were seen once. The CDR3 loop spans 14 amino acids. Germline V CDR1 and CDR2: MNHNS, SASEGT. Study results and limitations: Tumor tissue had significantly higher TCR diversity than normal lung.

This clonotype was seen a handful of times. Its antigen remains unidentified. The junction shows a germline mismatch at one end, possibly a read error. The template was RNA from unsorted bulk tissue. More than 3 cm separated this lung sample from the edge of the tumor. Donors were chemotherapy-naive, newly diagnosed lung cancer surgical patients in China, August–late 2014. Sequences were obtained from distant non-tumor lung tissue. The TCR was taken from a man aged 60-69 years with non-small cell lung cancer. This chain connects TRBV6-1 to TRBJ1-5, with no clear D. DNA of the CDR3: TGTGCCGGCAGTGGGCACAATAGCAATCAACCCCAGCATTTT. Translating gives CAGSGHNSNQPQHF.